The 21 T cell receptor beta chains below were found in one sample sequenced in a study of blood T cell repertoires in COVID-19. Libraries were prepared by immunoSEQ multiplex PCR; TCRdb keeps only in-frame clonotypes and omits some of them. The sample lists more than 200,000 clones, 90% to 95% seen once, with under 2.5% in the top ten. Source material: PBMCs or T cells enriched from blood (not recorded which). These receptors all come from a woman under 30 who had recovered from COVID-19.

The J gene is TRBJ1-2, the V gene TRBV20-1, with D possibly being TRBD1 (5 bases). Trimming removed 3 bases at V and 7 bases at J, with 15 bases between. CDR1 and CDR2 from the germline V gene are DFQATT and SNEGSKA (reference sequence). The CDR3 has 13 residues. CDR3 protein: CSASGWGVVGYTF. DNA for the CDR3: TGCAGTGCTAGTGGGTGGGGGGTTGTTGGCTACACCTTC.

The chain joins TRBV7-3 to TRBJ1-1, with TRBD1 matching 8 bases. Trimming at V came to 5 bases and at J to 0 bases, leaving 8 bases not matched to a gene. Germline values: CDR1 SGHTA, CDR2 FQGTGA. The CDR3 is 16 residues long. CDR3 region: CASSPRTGYMNTEAFF. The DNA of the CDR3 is TGTGCCAGCAGCCCTCGGACAGGGTATATGAACACTGAAGCTTTCTTT.

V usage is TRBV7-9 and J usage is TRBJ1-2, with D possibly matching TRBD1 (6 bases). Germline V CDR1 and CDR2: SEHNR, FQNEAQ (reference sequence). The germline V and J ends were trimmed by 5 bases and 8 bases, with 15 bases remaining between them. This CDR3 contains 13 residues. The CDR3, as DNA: TGTGCCAGCAGCGTCCGGGACATCAGCGGCTACACCTTC. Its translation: CASSVRDISGYTF. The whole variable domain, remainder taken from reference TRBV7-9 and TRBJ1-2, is DTGVSQNPRHKITKRGQNVTFRCDPISEHNRLYWYRQTLGQGPEFLTYFQNEAQLEKSRLLSDRFSAERPKGSFSTLEIQRTEQGDSAMYLCASSVRDISGYTFGSGTRLTVV.

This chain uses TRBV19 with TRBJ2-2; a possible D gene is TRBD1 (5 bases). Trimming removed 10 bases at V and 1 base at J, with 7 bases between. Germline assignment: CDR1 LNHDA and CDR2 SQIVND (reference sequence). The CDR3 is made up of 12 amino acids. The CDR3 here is CATTENTGELFF. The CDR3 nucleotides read TGTGCCACGACAGAGAACACCGGGGAGCTGTTTTTT.

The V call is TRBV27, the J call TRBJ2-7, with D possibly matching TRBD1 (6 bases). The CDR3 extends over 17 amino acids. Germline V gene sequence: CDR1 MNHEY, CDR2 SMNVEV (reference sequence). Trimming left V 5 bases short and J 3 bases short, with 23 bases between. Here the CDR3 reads CASSPLDRPGQDYEQYF. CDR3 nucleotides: TGTGCCAGCAGTCCCCTGGACAGACCTGGGCAAGACTACGAGCAGTACTTC.

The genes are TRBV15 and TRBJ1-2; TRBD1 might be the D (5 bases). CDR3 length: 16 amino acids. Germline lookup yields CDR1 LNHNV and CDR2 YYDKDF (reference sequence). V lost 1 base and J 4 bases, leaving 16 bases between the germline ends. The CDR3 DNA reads TGTGCCACCAGCAGAGCCTCCGGGACTTTCGTCTATGGCTACACCTTC. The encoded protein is CATSRASGTFVYGYTF.

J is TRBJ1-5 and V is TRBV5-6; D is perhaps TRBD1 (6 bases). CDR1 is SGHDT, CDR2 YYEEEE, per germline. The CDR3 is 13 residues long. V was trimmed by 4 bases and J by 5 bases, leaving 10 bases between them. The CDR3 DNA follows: TGTGCCAGCAGCGCGACAGGTCATCAGCCCCAGCATTTT. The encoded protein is CASSATGHQPQHF.

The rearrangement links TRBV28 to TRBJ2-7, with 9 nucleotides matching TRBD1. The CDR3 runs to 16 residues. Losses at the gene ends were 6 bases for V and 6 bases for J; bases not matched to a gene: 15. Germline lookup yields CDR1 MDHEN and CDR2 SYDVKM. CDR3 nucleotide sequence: TGTGCCAGCAGCCCCGGGACAGGGTTTATTTCGGGCGAGCAGTACTTC. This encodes CASSPGTGFISGEQYF.

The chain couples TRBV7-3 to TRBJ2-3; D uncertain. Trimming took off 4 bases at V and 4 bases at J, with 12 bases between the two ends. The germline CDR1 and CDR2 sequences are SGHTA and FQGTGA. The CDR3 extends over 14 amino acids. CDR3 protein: CASSSWSPPDTQYF. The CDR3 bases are TGTGCCAGCAGCTCCTGGAGCCCACCAGATACGCAGTATTTT.

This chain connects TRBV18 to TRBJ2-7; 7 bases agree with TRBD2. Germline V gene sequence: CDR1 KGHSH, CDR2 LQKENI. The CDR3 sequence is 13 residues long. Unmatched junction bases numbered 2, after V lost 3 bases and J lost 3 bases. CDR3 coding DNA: TGTGCCAGCTCACCGGGAGGGAACTACGAGCAGTACTTC. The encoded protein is CASSPGGNYEQYF.

CDR3 region: CSAGDTYEQYF. CDR3 coding DNA: TGCAGTGCTGGGGACACCTACGAGCAGTACTTC. V is TRBV20-1 and J is TRBJ2-7; a possible D gene is TRBD1 (6 bases). The germline V gene has CDR1 DFQATT and CDR2 SNEGSKA (reference sequence). This CDR3 contains 11 residues. Deletions cut 5 bases from V and 2 bases from J, with 7 bases between.

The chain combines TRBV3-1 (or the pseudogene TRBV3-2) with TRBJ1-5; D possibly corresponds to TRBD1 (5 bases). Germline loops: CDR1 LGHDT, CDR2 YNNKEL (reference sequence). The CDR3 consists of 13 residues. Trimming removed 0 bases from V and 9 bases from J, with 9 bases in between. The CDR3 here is CASSQDKGWPQHF. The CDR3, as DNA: TGTGCCAGCAGCCAAGATAAGGGGTGGCCCCAGCATTTT.

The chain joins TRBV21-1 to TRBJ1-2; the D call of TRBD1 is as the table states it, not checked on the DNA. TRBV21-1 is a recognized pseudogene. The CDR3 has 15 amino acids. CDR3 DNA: TGTGCCAGCAGCACCCCGACAGGTCTAGACTATGGCTACACCTTC. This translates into CASSTPTGLDYGYTF.

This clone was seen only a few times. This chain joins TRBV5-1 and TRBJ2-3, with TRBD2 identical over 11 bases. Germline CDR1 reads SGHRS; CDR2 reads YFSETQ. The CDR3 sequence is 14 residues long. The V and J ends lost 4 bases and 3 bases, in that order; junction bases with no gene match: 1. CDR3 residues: CASSVAGGTDTQYF. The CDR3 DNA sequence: TGCGCCAGCAGCGTAGCGGGGGGGACAGATACGCAGTATTTT.

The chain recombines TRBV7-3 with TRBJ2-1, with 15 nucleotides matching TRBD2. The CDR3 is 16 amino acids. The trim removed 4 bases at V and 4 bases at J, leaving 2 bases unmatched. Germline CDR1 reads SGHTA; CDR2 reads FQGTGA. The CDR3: CASSSGLAGGYNEQFF. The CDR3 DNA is TGTGCCAGCAGCTCTGGACTAGCGGGAGGGTACAATGAGCAGTTCTTC.

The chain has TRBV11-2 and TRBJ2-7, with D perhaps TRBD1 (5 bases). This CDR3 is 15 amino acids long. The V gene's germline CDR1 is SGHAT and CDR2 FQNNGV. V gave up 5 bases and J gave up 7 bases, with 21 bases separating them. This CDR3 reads CASSPRTLELGEQYF. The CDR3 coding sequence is TGTGCCAGCAGCCCCCGGACATTGGAATTAGGGGAGCAGTACTTC.

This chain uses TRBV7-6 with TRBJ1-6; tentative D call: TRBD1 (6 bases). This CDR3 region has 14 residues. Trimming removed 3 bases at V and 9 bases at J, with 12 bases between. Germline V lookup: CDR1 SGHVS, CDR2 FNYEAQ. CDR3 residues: CASSFDRTGSPLHF. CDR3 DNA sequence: TGTGCCAGCAGCTTCGACAGGACGGGTTCACCCCTCCACTTT. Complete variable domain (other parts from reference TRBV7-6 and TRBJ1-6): GAGVSQSPRYKVTKRGQDVALRCDPISGHVSLYWYRQALGQGPEFLTYFNYEAQQDKSGLPNDRFSAERPEGSISTLTIQRTEQRDSAMYRCASSFDRTGSPLHFGNGTRLTVT.

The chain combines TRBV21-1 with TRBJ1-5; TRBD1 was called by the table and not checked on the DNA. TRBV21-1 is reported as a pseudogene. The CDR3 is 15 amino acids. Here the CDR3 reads CASRMGQREGQPQHF. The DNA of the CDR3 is TGTGCCAGCAGAATGGGACAGAGGGAAGGTCAGCCCCAGCATTTT.

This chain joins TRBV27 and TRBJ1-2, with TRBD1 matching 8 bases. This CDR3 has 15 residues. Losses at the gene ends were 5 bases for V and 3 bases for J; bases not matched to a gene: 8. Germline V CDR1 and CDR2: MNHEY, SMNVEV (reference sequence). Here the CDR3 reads CASSKDRAVDYGYTF. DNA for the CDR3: TGTGCCAGCAGTAAGGACAGGGCGGTAGACTATGGCTACACCTTC.

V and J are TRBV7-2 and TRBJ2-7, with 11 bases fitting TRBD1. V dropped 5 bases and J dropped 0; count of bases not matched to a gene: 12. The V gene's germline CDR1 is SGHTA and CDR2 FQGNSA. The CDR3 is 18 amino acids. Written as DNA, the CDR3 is TGTGCCAGCAGCCGGGGACAGGGGGGACCGAGAAGCTCCTACGAGCAGTACTTC. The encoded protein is CASSRGQGGPRSSYEQYF.

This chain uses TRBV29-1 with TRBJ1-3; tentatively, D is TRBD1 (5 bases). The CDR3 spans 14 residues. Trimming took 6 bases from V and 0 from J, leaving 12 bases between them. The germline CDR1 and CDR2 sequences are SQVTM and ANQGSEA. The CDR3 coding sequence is TGCAGCGTCGGAGGAGGGGACTCTGGAAACACCATATATTTT. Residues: CSVGGGDSGNTIYF.